This TCR beta chain emerged from a study of cytomegalovirus exposure and HLA in healthy donors (dated 2017 in TCRdb). About the full investigation: According to a later analysis, one platform produced both the roughly 120 validation repertoires and the roughly 640 repertoires of the first cohort. The aim of the study was to test whether cataloging public T cell receptors could identify signatures of past pathogen exposure. A separate validation cohort of about 110 different subjects was used in addition to the roughly 700-subject first cohort. To predict cytomegalovirus infection status, the study brought together high-throughput TCR immunosequencing, statistical association of individual TCRs with disease status, and machine learning.

Overall results and qualifications from the work: The study gave a list of 150 to 200 TCR beta chains associated with cytomegalovirus. Three of the identified cytomegalovirus-associated TCR beta chains were confirmed in vitro to be specific for cytomegalovirus antigens. A later analysis lacked HLA typing for the validation cohort, so it scored co-occurrence in that cohort across all 120 or so repertoires. Cytomegalovirus status was reported to be diagnosed by the classifier with high specificity and sensitivity in both the original and validation cohorts. In a later analysis, TCRs clustered in the first cohort were found to also tend to co-occur in the approximately 110 validation repertoires, with 94% of cluster scores above 0. Most TCR sequences were observed very rarely across donors, whereas some public TCRs were present in many individuals. According to the authors, the approach could potentially be generalized to other disease states and immunological phenotypes.

To prepare the library, the immunoSEQ multiplex PCR assay was applied. In the source study's methods: A statistical classification framework was built to diagnose cytomegalovirus status from the catalog of TCR beta chain sequences. Imported from immuneACCESS, the table was reduced by TCRdb to in-frame sequences with V and J called. These copies leave out some clones; in studies compared against another copy, an unresolved V gene accounts for under half, and the cause of the remainder is not known. The V and J calls and clone size were taken over from that table, and D and trimming were inferred from the DNA. The sample table holds 150,000 to 200,000 clones, of which about 80% were seen once. 6% to 9% of the sample belongs to the ten largest clones. Its CDR3 holds 15 amino acids, cysteine through phenylalanine. Only the CDR3 region is kept as DNA, spanning 45 bases read in frame from base 1. The germline V gene (reference sequence) yields SGHAT for CDR1 and FQDESV for CDR2. V has 5 bases trimmed and J has 1 base trimmed; junction bases matching no gene number 5.

The donors belonged to the validation cohort of approximately 130 subjects, which was separate from the approximately 700-subject first cohort. On this clone: The specificity of this receptor is unknown. Base-call qualities are not available, and no considerably larger clone is one nucleotide away.

The TCR originated in a young man in good health and CMV-seropositive. The sequence joins TRBV11-1 to TRBJ2-7; 10 of the junction bases match TRBD1. Specimen: PBMCs. The CDR3 protein: CASSLGTGASYEQYF. The DNA is TGTGCCAGCAGCCTAGGGACAGGGGCTTCCTACGAGCAGTACTTC.